Following are 26 T cell receptor beta chains from one sample sequenced in a study of Tregs in tolerant kidney transplant recipients. Measured with immunoSEQ multiplex PCR; TCRdb has only the in-frame clones, and not every one. The table records tens of thousands of clones, around 87% of them present only once. The nonmyeloablative bone marrow transplants came from related graft donors, with transient mixed chimerism. The source material was CD4+ T cells from blood (PBMCs), sampled 6 months after the transplant. The receptor set was obtained from a human patient who received a combined kidney and bone marrow transplant. The graft donor may account for some of the T cells.

This clone was seen more than once but under ten times. V and J are TRBV19 and TRBJ2-7; 7 bases line up with TRBD1. The CDR3 has 20 amino acids. The germline V gene encodes CDR1 LNHDA and CDR2 SQIVND (reference sequence). Losses at the gene ends were 6 bases for V and 2 bases for J; bases not matched to a gene: 25. This CDR3 reads CASSRRTGRKSLLRPYEQYF. Written as DNA, the CDR3 is TGTGCCAGTAGCAGAAGGACAGGTCGTAAATCTTTGTTACGCCCCTACGAGCAGTACTTC.

DNA of the CDR3: TGTGCCAGCAACGGGGGGGTTGGCACAGATACGCAGTATTTT. The encoded protein is CASNGGVGTDTQYF. The chain links TRBV28 to TRBJ2-3; 8 bases agree with TRBD2. J gave up 1 base and V 7 bases, and 4 bases lay outside the gene matches. The CDR3 sequence is 14 residues long. Germline CDR1 and CDR2: MDHEN and SYDVKM.

This clone was picked up a small number of times. The V call is TRBV19, the J call TRBJ1-2; 9 positions agree with TRBD1. The CDR3 sequence is 17 residues long. The V gene end was trimmed by 7 bases and the J gene end by 3 bases; junction bases not matched to a gene: 15. CDR1 LNHDA and CDR2 SQIVND come from the germline V gene (reference sequence). The CDR3 nucleotides are TGTGCCAGTACGGCAAGGGGGATCCGGGACAGGGACTATGGCTACACCTTC. Protein sequence: CASTARGIRDRDYGYTF.

The J gene is TRBJ2-5, the V gene TRBV6-5; 8 bases are a match to TRBD2. The CDR3 contains 16 residues. Losses at the gene ends were 2 bases for V and 2 bases for J; bases not matched to a gene: 7. Germline V CDR1 and CDR2: MNHEY, SVGAGI. The CDR3: CASSYRGGPPQETQYF. The CDR3 bases are TGTGCCAGCAGTTACCGGGGGGGGCCCCCTCAAGAGACCCAGTACTTC.

The chain employs TRBV2 and TRBJ2-2; no firm D call. The CDR3 length is 13 residues. V lost 4 bases and J lost 5, with 8 bases in between. In germline, CDR1 is SNHLY, CDR2 FYNNEI. As DNA, the CDR3 is TGTGCCAGCAGTGCTCCCAGGACCGGGGAGCTGTTTTTT. Its translation is CASSAPRTGELFF.

This chain connects TRBV18 to TRBJ1-3; D call uncertain. Trimming shortened V by 2 bases and J by 0 bases, and 5 bases separated the two germline ends. CDR3 size: 14 residues. Germline assignment: CDR1 KGHSH and CDR2 LQKENI. The CDR3 nucleotides are TGTGCCAGCTCACCAGCAGGCTCTGGAAACACCATATATTTT. Translation: CASSPAGSGNTIYF.

The chain carries TRBV7-9 and TRBJ2-5, with 7 bases lining up with TRBD2. The V segment lost 0 bases and the J segment 5 bases; nucleotides outside the gene matches: 15. CDR3 length equals 18 residues. Germline CDR1 SEHNR, CDR2 FQNEAQ (reference sequence). The CDR3 loop is CASSLAPGLNRRLETQYF. The CDR3 nucleotides are TGTGCCAGCAGCTTAGCCCCGGGACTAAACAGAAGATTGGAGACCCAGTACTTC.

This clone was seen only once. The J gene is TRBJ1-5, the V gene TRBV28; 7 bases are a match to TRBD1. V lost 5 bases to trimming and J lost 5 bases; unmatched junction nucleotides: 15. The CDR3 is made up of 17 amino acids. The V gene's germline CDR1 is MDHEN and CDR2 SYDVKM. The CDR3 region has the DNA TGTGCCAGCAGTGTAAACCGATGGACAGGAGGGGATCAGCCCCAGCATTTT. Translation: CASSVNRWTGGDQPQHF. Looking up the rest from reference TRBV28 and TRBJ1-5 gives the full variable domain: DVKVTQSSRYLVKRTGEKVFLECVQDMDHENMFWYRQDPGLGLRLIYFSYDVKMKEKGDIPEGYSVSREKKERFSLILESASTNQTSMYLCASSVNRWTGGDQPQHFGDGTRLSIL.

The chain combines TRBV5-1 with TRBJ2-5; 9 nucleotides align to TRBD2. Per germline, CDR1 SGHRS and CDR2 YFSETQ. V shed 5 bases, J shed 3 bases, and the junction held 5 bases outside the gene matches. CDR3 length equals 14 residues. The CDR3 sequence is CASSTLAGEETQYF. CDR3 coding DNA: TGCGCCAGCAGTACGTTAGCGGGGGAAGAGACCCAGTACTTC.

The count of this clone is one. J is TRBJ2-2 and V is TRBV7-2, with D possibly matching TRBD1 (5 bases). The CDR3 covers 15 residues. Germline V CDR1 and CDR2: SGHTA, FQGNSA. V was trimmed by 5 bases and J by 0 bases, leaving 10 bases between them. The CDR3 bases are TGTGCCAGCAGCCGCGACAGAGCGAACACCGGGGAGCTGTTTTTT. It codes for CASSRDRANTGELFF.

This chain connects TRBV7-2 to TRBJ1-3, with D unresolved. The CDR3 has 12 residues. The germline V and J ends were trimmed by 2 bases and 4 bases, with 3 bases remaining between them. Germline V gene lookup returns CDR1 SGHTA and CDR2 FQGNSA. Here the CDR3 reads CASSLSGNTIYF. The CDR3 DNA sequence: TGTGCCAGCAGCTTATCGGGAAACACCATATATTTT.

A word on this clone: Other DNA sequences in this sample translate to the same CDR3. The chain links TRBV18 to TRBJ2-5; 10 nucleotides agree with TRBD1. The CDR3 has 15 residues. V lost 3 bases, J lost 5 bases, and 6 bases stayed unmatched. The germline gives CDR1 KGHSH, CDR2 LQKENI. This chain's CDR3 is CASSPSDRGSETQYF. CDR3 DNA sequence: TGTGCCAGCTCACCCTCGGACAGGGGGTCGGAGACCCAGTACTTC.

The CDR3 coding sequence is TGTGCCAGCACTGTCGGGAGTAGGGACAATCAGCCCCAGCATTTT. This translates into CASTVGSRDNQPQHF. This chain connects TRBV28 to TRBJ1-5; no clear D. Trimming stripped 7 bases from V and 3 bases from J, with 16 bases between. Germline V CDR1 and CDR2: MDHEN, SYDVKM. The CDR3 has 15 residues.

The chain couples TRBV5-5 to TRBJ2-7, with 10 bases lining up with TRBD2. After removal of 3 bases from V and 2 bases from J, the junction contained 5 bases not matched to a gene. CDR1 and CDR2 from the germline V gene are SGHKS and YYEKEE (reference sequence). This CDR3 contains 15 residues. In DNA, the CDR3 is TGTGCCAGCAGCTCAAGAGGACTAGCGGCCTACGAGCAGTACTTC. Amino acids: CASSSRGLAAYEQYF.

This clone has a single count. The chain links TRBV7-9 to TRBJ1-2; tentatively, D is TRBD1 (6 bases). The CDR3 has 13 residues. Germline V gene lookup returns CDR1 SEHNR and CDR2 FQNEAQ (reference sequence). The germline V and J ends were trimmed by 5 bases and 0 bases, with 7 bases remaining between them. CDR3 DNA: TGTGCCAGCAGCACAGGGACTAACTATGGCTACACCTTC. Its translation: CASSTGTNYGYTF.

CDR3 sequence (DNA): TGTGCCAGCAGGACAGGGGGTGAAGAAAAACTGTTTTTT. Residues: CASRTGGEEKLFF. The rearrangement links TRBV28 to TRBJ1-4, with TRBD1 matching 9 bases. Germline loops: CDR1 MDHEN, CDR2 SYDVKM. The ends lost 6 bases at V and 8 bases at J; junction bases unmatched: 4. CDR3 length: 13 amino acids.

The CDR3 sequence: CASSPGGSDNTEAFF. The CDR3 DNA follows: TGTGCCAGCAGTCCTGGAGGGTCTGACAACACTGAAGCTTTCTTT. This sequence joins TRBV28 and TRBJ1-1, with no clear D. CDR1 and CDR2 (germline): MDHEN, SYDVKM. V was clipped by 5 bases and J by 2 bases, with 15 bases between them. This CDR3 contains 15 residues.

Worth noting for this clone: Mismatch with germline at one junction end may stem from a read error. The sample contains more than one DNA sequence encoding this CDR3. The chain links TRBV7-6 to TRBJ1-6; D unresolved. There are 15 residues in the CDR3. Germline lookup yields CDR1 SGHVS and CDR2 FNYEAQ. CDR3 nucleotide sequence: TGTGCCAGCGGCCGGGAGACCTCCTATAATTCCCCCCTCCACTTT. The encoded protein is CASGRETSYNSPLHF.

The V gene is TRBV2, the J gene TRBJ2-7, with D unclear. CDR3 length: 19 amino acids. Germline V gives CDR1 SNHLY, CDR2 FYNNEI. Trimming took 10 bases from V and 6 from J, leaving 37 bases between them. CDR3 residues: CATPSASGTRIFNGCEQYF. The CDR3 coding sequence is TGTGCCACTCCCTCGGCTTCAGGCACTCGGATTTTTAATGGCTGCGAGCAGTACTTC.

This chain connects TRBV7-2 to TRBJ2-3; 9 nucleotides align to TRBD2. The length of the CDR3 is 18 residues. Germline V gives CDR1 SGHTA, CDR2 FQGNSA. The V gene end was trimmed by 1 base and the J gene end by 2 bases; junction bases not matched to a gene: 10. CDR3 nucleotide sequence: TGTGCCAGCAGCTTAGTGTCTAGCGGGGCCCCCGACACAGATACGCAGTATTTT. Its protein product is CASSLVSSGAPDTDTQYF.

Only one count was recorded for this clone. The CDR3 nucleotides read TGTGCCAGCAGCTTGGGACTAGCGGGGGGAATCTACGAGCAGTACTTC. This sequence encodes CASSLGLAGGIYEQYF. The chain couples TRBV11-2 to TRBJ2-7; 15 bases line up with TRBD2. Germline values: CDR1 SGHAT, CDR2 FQNNGV. The CDR3 length is 16 residues. Losses at the gene ends were 3 bases for V and 3 bases for J; bases not matched to a gene: 3.

The chain combines TRBV7-9 with TRBJ1-2; no reliable D call. CDR1 is SEHNR and CDR2 is FQNEAQ in the germline V gene (reference sequence). The CDR3 consists of 13 residues. V was clipped by 2 bases and J by 8 bases, with 12 bases between them. In nucleotides, the CDR3 is TGTGCCAGCAGCTTACAGGCCGTATCAGGCTACACCTTC. Amino acids: CASSLQAVSGYTF. Drawing the rest from reference TRBV7-9 and TRBJ1-2, the complete variable domain is DTGVSQNPRHKITKRGQNVTFRCDPISEHNRLYWYRQTLGQGPEFLTYFQNEAQLEKSRLLSDRFSAERPKGSFSTLEIQRTEQGDSAMYLCASSLQAVSGYTFGSGTRLTVV.

The chain couples TRBV7-9 to TRBJ1-2; tentatively, D is TRBD1 (5 bases). The V end lost 0 bases, the J end lost 3 bases, and 11 bases lay between the germline ends. CDR3 length equals 15 residues. Germline V gene data show CDR1 as SEHNR and CDR2 as FQNEAQ (reference sequence). The CDR3: CASSLAGGSDYGYTF. CDR3 bases: TGTGCCAGCAGCTTAGCTGGGGGGTCCGACTATGGCTACACCTTC.

J is TRBJ2-1 and V is TRBV5-1, with 9 nucleotides matching TRBD1. After removal of 1 base from V and 2 bases from J, the junction contained 4 bases not matched to a gene. CDR1 and CDR2 (germline): SGHRS, YFSETQ. The CDR3 runs 16 residues. The CDR3 loop is CASSLNRGLPYNEQFF. For the CDR3, the DNA is TGCGCCAGCAGCTTGAACAGGGGGCTCCCCTACAATGAGCAGTTCTTC.

The chain has TRBV28 and TRBJ1-2, with D hard to call. There are 14 residues in the CDR3. The V gene's germline CDR1 is MDHEN and CDR2 SYDVKM. Trimming removed 7 bases at V and 5 bases at J, with 17 bases between. The CDR3 nucleotides read TGTGCCAGCAAACAACTGGAGCCCGGGTATGGCTACACCTTC. It yields the protein CASKQLEPGYGYTF.

The chain employs TRBV10-3 and TRBJ2-5; 11 nucleotides agree with TRBD2. The closer fit of TRBJ2-7 to the DNA end suggests the J call may be wrong. Germline assignment: CDR1 ENHRY and CDR2 SYGVKD. The CDR3 extends over 18 amino acids. This chain's CDR3 is CAISEGHGRLAGTYEQYF. The CDR3, as DNA: TGTGCCATCAGTGAGGGTCATGGGAGACTAGCGGGGACCTACGAGCAGTACTTC.